These 10 T cell receptor beta chains originate from one sample sequenced in a study of shared clonotypes between healthy human individuals. Here immunoSEQ multiplex PCR was the method, and the copy in TCRdb shows in-frame clones only, minus some. The sample gives some 200,000 clones, about 93% of which show up once; about 0.07% is in the top ten. The sample was naive CD4+ T cells sorted from blood. Subset denoted: CD45RA+ positively selected. Source of these receptors: a woman aged 30 to 39 in good health.

The chain carries TRBV9 and TRBJ2-2; TRBD2 aligns across 12 bases. Germline V gene sequence: CDR1 SGDLS, CDR2 YYNGEE. The CDR3 sequence is 17 residues long. V was pared by 5 bases and J by 5 bases, with 10 bases of the junction left unmatched. The CDR3 region is CASRGGLAGGPTGELFF. CDR3 bases: TGTGCCAGCAGGGGAGGTCTAGCGGGAGGGCCGACCGGGGAGCTGTTTTTT.

V usage is TRBV5-1 and J usage is TRBJ2-5, with 7 bases fitting TRBD2. This CDR3 region has 14 residues. V gave up 4 bases and J gave up 4 bases; unmatched junction bases: 7. CDR1 is SGHRS, CDR2 YFSETQ, per germline. The CDR3 sequence is CASSTGTGGETQYF. In DNA form, the CDR3 reads TGCGCCAGCAGCACTGGGACGGGGGGAGAGACCCAGTACTTC.

The chain couples TRBV29-1 to TRBJ1-1, with a possible D match to TRBD1 (6 bases). V shed 5 bases and J shed 5 bases, with 18 bases lying between them. CDR3 size: 14 residues. CDR1 and CDR2 from the germline V gene are SQVTM and ANQGSEA. The CDR3 loop reads CSVTEDRIATEAFF. The CDR3 DNA reads as TGCAGCGTTACTGAAGACAGGATTGCTACTGAAGCTTTCTTT. Combining the CDR3 with reference TRBV29-1 and TRBJ1-1 gives the whole variable domain SAVISQKPSRDICQRGTSLTIQCQVDSQVTMMFWYRQQPGQSLTLIATANQGSEATYESGFVIDKFPISRPNLTFSTLTVSNMSPEDSSIYLCSVTEDRIATEAFFGQGTRLTVV.

The DNA of the CDR3 is TGTGCCAGCAGTTTCGAAACGGGACAGGGTGCTTGGCAGCCCCAGCATTTT. Translating gives CASSFETGQGAWQPQHF. The chain carries TRBV28 and TRBJ1-5; TRBD1 matches 9 bases. The V segment lost 3 bases and the J segment 7 bases; nucleotides outside the gene matches: 13. The CDR3 is 17 residues long. Germline lookup yields CDR1 MDHEN and CDR2 SYDVKM. The variable domain in full, with the rest retrieved from reference TRBV28 and TRBJ1-5, is DVKVTQSSRYLVKRTGEKVFLECVQDMDHENMFWYRQDPGLGLRLIYFSYDVKMKEKGDIPEGYSVSREKKERFSLILESASTNQTSMYLCASSFETGQGAWQPQHFGDGTRLSIL.

DNA of the CDR3: TGTGCCAGCAGTTCCCCGGGGTTGGGCGCTTTCTTT. Protein sequence: CASSSPGLGAFF. The V call is TRBV28, the J call TRBJ1-1; D is ambiguous. The CDR3 loop spans 12 amino acids. Germline assignment: CDR1 MDHEN and CDR2 SYDVKM. Between the trimmed V and J ends, which lost 4 bases and 11 bases, there was a span of 14 bases.

To note about this clone: A read error may account for a junction end that differs from germline. The chain uses TRBV30 and TRBJ1-1; no definite D call. The CDR3 totals 13 residues. Germline CDR1 reads GTSNPN; CDR2 reads SVGIG (reference sequence). CDR3 sequence (DNA): TGTGCCTGGAATCCCGGAGGTTTTCCTGAGGCTTTCTTT. Translation: CAWNPGGFPEAFF.

The chain has TRBV30 and TRBJ1-2, with D perhaps matching TRBD1 (5 bases). Germline V CDR1 and CDR2: GTSNPN, SVGIG (reference sequence). The CDR3 extends over 13 amino acids. Trimming took off 8 bases at V and 1 base at J, with 14 bases between the two ends. The CDR3 region is CAGGRAVNYGYTF. In nucleotides, the CDR3 is TGTGCCGGAGGCAGGGCGGTTAACTATGGCTACACCTTC.

V is TRBV28 and J is TRBJ2-7; D is possibly TRBD1 (6 bases). V shed 7 bases and J shed 4 bases, with 14 bases lying between them. CDR3 length: 13 amino acids. CDR1 and CDR2 (germline): MDHEN, SYDVKM. The CDR3 reads CASTNGQWYEQYF. The DNA for the CDR3 is TGTGCCAGCACCAACGGACAGTGGTACGAGCAGTACTTC. The full variable domain, completed using reference TRBV28 and TRBJ2-7, is DVKVTQSSRYLVKRTGEKVFLECVQDMDHENMFWYRQDPGLGLRLIYFSYDVKMKEKGDIPEGYSVSREKKERFSLILESASTNQTSMYLCASTNGQWYEQYFGPGTRLTVT.

This sequence joins TRBV18 and TRBJ1-1; tentative D call: TRBD1 (6 bases). The CDR3 loop spans 12 amino acids. Germline CDR1 and CDR2: KGHSH and LQKENI. The V and J ends lost 4 bases and 7 bases respectively, with 10 bases between them. CDR3 sequence reads: CASSQETGEAFF. Written as DNA, the CDR3 is TGTGCCAGCTCACAAGAGACAGGTGAAGCTTTCTTT.

The chain couples TRBV7-8 to TRBJ2-6; D remains unclear. CDR1 and CDR2 (germline): SGHVS, FQNEAQ. Trimming pared 5 bases from V and 5 bases from J, leaving 22 bases between. This CDR3 comprises 18 residues. CDR3 protein: CASSSSHYPQSRANVLTF. CDR3 coding DNA: TGTGCCAGCAGCAGCTCGCATTACCCACAAAGTCGGGCCAACGTCCTGACTTTC.